This entry lists 7 T cell receptor beta chains sequenced from one sample in a study of identical twins. TCRdb reanalysed the 5' RACE reads using MiXCR and keeps one entry per CDR3 protein. Here the sample spans around 250,000 distinct CDR3 sequences, 5% to 7% being singletons. These data were also reused for a study on T cells expressing NK-cell markers.

The sequencing input was CD8+ T cells sorted from blood. The receptors come from a woman aged 18-30 years in good health.

This clonotype was counted a few times. J is TRBJ1-1 and V is TRBV12-3 or TRBV12-4; D is ambiguous. This CDR3 contains 12 residues. The germline V and J ends were trimmed by 6 bases and 8 bases, with 13 bases remaining between them. The CDR3 here is CASRAGRREAFF. The CDR3 DNA reads as TGTGCCAGCAGGGCGGGAAGGAGGGAAGCTTTCTTT.

This clonotype was observed many times. V and J are TRBV4-2 and TRBJ2-3; 9 nucleotides match TRBD2. The CDR3 is 17 residues long. V lost 0 bases, J lost 2 bases, and 6 bases stayed unmatched. Germline CDR1 and CDR2: LGHNA and YNFKEQ. CDR3 bases: TGTGCCAGCAGCCAAGAGAGGGGCGGGGGGGCCACAGATACGCAGTATTTT. This encodes CASSQERGGGATDTQYF.

This clonotype showed up just a few times. The chain joins TRBV6-5 to TRBJ2-1, with 12 bases lining up with TRBD2. Germline assignment: CDR1 MNHEY and CDR2 SVGAGI. The CDR3 contains 16 residues. Trimming at V came to 0 bases and at J to 7 bases, leaving 4 bases not matched to a gene. The CDR3 here is CASSYSLAGGANEQFF. The CDR3 DNA follows: TGTGCCAGCAGTTACTCCCTAGCGGGGGGGGCTAATGAGCAGTTCTTC.

This clonotype was seen only a few times. The V gene is TRBV27, the J gene TRBJ2-3; TRBD1 aligns across 8 bases. V was clipped by 7 bases and J by 3 bases; unmatched bases: 9. From germline, CDR1 is MNHEY and CDR2 SMNVEV (reference sequence). The CDR3 is 15 amino acids. The CDR3 reads CASNPGQGNTDTQYF. The DNA of the CDR3 is TGTGCCAGCAATCCCGGACAGGGAAATACAGATACGCAGTATTTT.

This chain connects TRBV6-5 to TRBJ2-3; no definite D call. Germline V CDR1 and CDR2: MNHEY, SVGAGI. Trimming took 1 base from V and 2 from J, leaving 7 bases between them. This CDR3 is built from 14 residues. For the CDR3, the DNA is TGTGCCAGCAGTTACTTGGCCTTCACAGATACGCAGTATTTT. Translating it yields CASSYLAFTDTQYF.

This clonotype was counted at least ten times. V and J are TRBV5-1 and TRBJ2-3; the D gene is possibly TRBD1 (6 bases). Germline V gives CDR1 SGHRS, CDR2 YFSETQ. Trimming pared 4 bases from V and 0 bases from J, leaving 18 bases between. The CDR3 consists of 17 residues. The CDR3 protein is CASSLYPTGTSTDTQYF. The CDR3 region has the DNA TGCGCCAGCAGCCTATATCCGACAGGAACCAGCACAGATACGCAGTATTTT. Based on the CDR3 plus reference TRBV5-1 and TRBJ2-3, the full variable domain is KAGVTQTPRYLIKTRGQQVTLSCSPISGHRSVSWYQQTPGQGLQFLFEYFSETQRNKGNFPGRFSGRQFSNSRSEMNVSTLELGDSALYLCASSLYPTGTSTDTQYFGPGTRLTVL.

At least ten counts were recorded for this clonotype. Mismatch with germline at one junction end may stem from a read error. The J gene is TRBJ2-1, the V gene TRBV12-3 or TRBV12-4, with D perhaps assigned TRBD1 or TRBD2 (6 bases each). The CDR3 covers 12 residues. In DNA form, the CDR3 reads TGTGCCAGCAGATTAGGGGGGAATGAGCAGTTCTTC. This codes for CASRLGGNEQFF.